Below, 30 T cell receptor beta chains from the same sample are listed, as sequenced in a study of OX40 agonist ivuxolimab in advanced cancers. Sequenced by immunoSEQ multiplex PCR; TCRdb stores in-frame clones only, minus some. The repertoire holds about 100,000 clones, with 85% to 90% as singletons. The specimen comprised CD4+ or CD8+ T cells sorted from blood, sampled in a trial of the OX40 agonist ivuxolimab. The receptors shown here come from an adult with an advanced solid tumor such as melanoma, head and neck, liver or kidney cancer.

The J gene is TRBJ2-7, the V gene TRBV27; maybe TRBD1 (6 bases). Trimming left V 0 bases short and J 4 bases short, with 16 bases between. The germline CDR1 and CDR2 sequences are MNHEY and SMNVEV (reference sequence). The CDR3 runs to 16 residues. The CDR3 reads CASSLSQGGGFYEQYF. In DNA, the CDR3 is TGTGCCAGCAGTTTATCCCAGGGTGGGGGCTTTTACGAGCAGTACTTC.

The chain couples TRBV29-1 to TRBJ1-3; 7 bases line up with TRBD1. The J segment lost 2 bases and the V segment lost 2 bases, leaving 0 bases of the junction unmatched. CDR3 size: 13 residues. Germline V CDR1 and CDR2: SQVTM, ANQGSEA. The CDR3 coding sequence is TGCAGCGTTGAACAGGGGGCTGGAAACACCATATATTTT. Translated, it gives CSVEQGAGNTIYF.

This rearrangement joins TRBV4-3 to TRBJ1-6; D gene ambiguous. The ends were cut back, 1 base at V and 6 bases at J, with 10 bases in the middle. The germline V gene has CDR1 LGHNA and CDR2 YSLEER. The CDR3 is made up of 15 amino acids. In DNA, the CDR3 is TGCGCCAGCAGCCAAGTGCCACAGCCTAATTCACCCCTCCACTTT. This sequence encodes CASSQVPQPNSPLHF.

The chain is built from TRBV30 and TRBJ1-1; D might be TRBD1 (5 bases). This CDR3 comprises 13 residues. Germline V gene lookup returns CDR1 GTSNPN and CDR2 SVGIG (reference sequence). Deletions cut 2 bases from V and 3 bases from J, with 10 bases between. CDR3 loop: CAWSPGFDTEAFF. The CDR3 DNA follows: TGTGCCTGGAGTCCAGGGTTCGACACTGAAGCTTTCTTT. Drawing the rest from reference TRBV30 and TRBJ1-1, the complete variable domain is SQTIHQWPATLVQPVGSPLSLECTVEGTSNPNLYWYRQAAGRGLQLLFYSVGIGQISSEVPQNLSASRPQDRQFILSSKKLLLSDSGFYLCAWSPGFDTEAFFGQGTRLTVV.

The CDR3 nucleotides read TGTGCCAGTAGTTGGGGGACAGGGGATCAGCCCCAGCATTTT. Its translation is CASSWGTGDQPQHF. The genes are TRBV19 and TRBJ1-5; 10 bases line up with TRBD1. With V trimmed by 5 bases and J by 5 bases, 3 bases remained unmatched. The CDR3 covers 14 residues. Germline loops: CDR1 LNHDA, CDR2 SQIVND (reference sequence).

The CDR3 bases are TGTGCCTGGAGTGTTGGGCTCTATAGCAATCAGCCCCAGCATTTT. Its translation: CAWSVGLYSNQPQHF. V usage is TRBV30 and J usage is TRBJ1-5, with D uncertain. The germline V and J ends were trimmed by 0 bases and 0 bases, with 9 bases remaining between them. The germline gives CDR1 GTSNPN, CDR2 SVGIG (reference sequence). The CDR3 is 15 residues long.

The V gene is TRBV9, the J gene TRBJ1-2; D not resolved. Germline-derived CDR1 and CDR2 are SGDLS and YYNGEE. Trimming took 4 bases from V and 1 from J, leaving 14 bases between them. The CDR3 is made up of 15 amino acids. The CDR3 protein is CASSPRSRDNYGYTF. The CDR3 nucleotides read TGTGCCAGCAGCCCCCGGAGCCGGGATAACTATGGCTACACCTTC.

The chain recombines TRBV6-1 with TRBJ2-7; D not resolved. Germline V gene data show CDR1 as MNHNS and CDR2 as SASEGT. Deletions cut 7 bases from V and 0 bases from J, with 13 bases between. This CDR3 has 14 residues. The CDR3 region has the DNA TGTGCCAGCACCGCCGCTCACTCCTCCTACGAGCAGTACTTC. The encoded protein is CASTAAHSSYEQYF.

V usage is TRBV29-1 and J usage is TRBJ2-1; weak D call: TRBD1 (6 bases). Trimming removed 5 bases from V and 1 base from J, with 9 bases in between. The CDR3 is 13 amino acids. The V gene's germline CDR1 is SQVTM and CDR2 ANQGSEA. The CDR3 DNA follows: TGCAGCGTTAAGCAGGGGTCCTACAATGAGCAGTTCTTC. It codes for CSVKQGSYNEQFF.

V gene TRBV23-1 combines with J gene TRBJ2-7; the match to TRBD1 covers 10 bases. TRBV23-1 is reported as an ORF; its role is uncertain. This CDR3 comprises 16 residues. Losses at the gene ends were 8 bases for V and 0 bases for J; bases not matched to a gene: 10. Here the CDR3 DNA reads TGCGCCAGCCTTCCCGGGACAGGGGAGTACTCCTACGAGCAGTACTTC. Protein sequence: CASLPGTGEYSYEQYF.

This clone was detected a few times. This chain joins TRBV7-3 and TRBJ1-1, with D unresolved. CDR1 is SGHTA, CDR2 FQGTGA, per germline. CDR3 length: 13 residues. The germline V and J ends were trimmed by 4 bases and 0 bases, with 6 bases remaining between them. The DNA for the CDR3 is TGTGCCAGCAGCTCAAGTTTGAACACTGAAGCTTTCTTT. Residues: CASSSSLNTEAFF.

The chain carries TRBV10-3 and TRBJ2-3; tentative D call: TRBD2 (5 bases). V shed 4 bases and J shed 2 bases, with 19 bases lying between them. CDR1 and CDR2 (germline): ENHRY, SYGVKD. The CDR3 covers 17 residues. CDR3 nucleotide sequence: TGTGCCATCAGTGGGAAAGCGGCGGCACCGAACACAGATACGCAGTATTTT. It yields the protein CAISGKAAAPNTDTQYF.

CDR3: CASSDSGSEAFF. CDR3 nucleotide sequence: TGTGCCAGCAGTGATTCAGGGTCTGAAGCTTTCTTT. The rearrangement joins TRBV6-1 to TRBJ1-1; D might be TRBD1 (5 bases). Germline values: CDR1 MNHNS, CDR2 SASEGT. V lost 3 bases and J lost 6, with 8 bases in between. The CDR3 sequence is 12 residues long.

This clone has only one observation. J is TRBJ2-7 and V is TRBV30; the D gene is possibly TRBD2 (6 bases). The CDR3 totals 12 residues. Germline CDR1 and CDR2: GTSNPN and SVGIG (reference sequence). V lost 2 bases and J lost 2, with 7 bases in between. The chain's CDR3 is CAWSPGAYEQYF. In nucleotides, the CDR3 is TGTGCCTGGAGTCCGGGGGCCTACGAGCAGTACTTC.

Points on this clone: One end of the junction is discordant with germline, which a read error may explain. The chain recombines TRBV7-7 with TRBJ2-1; TRBD2 agrees at 9 bases. Looked up from germline, CDR1 is SSHAT and CDR2 is FNYEAQ (reference sequence). The CDR3 is made up of 16 amino acids. The CDR3 sequence: CASSLAGVATYNEQFF. The CDR3 DNA sequence: TGTGCTAGCAGCTTAGCGGGAGTCGCTACCTACAATGAGCAGTTCTTC.

This clone was detected only once. This chain uses TRBV6-5 with TRBJ2-7; D is perhaps TRBD1 (5 bases). The CDR3 covers 13 residues. V shed 7 bases and J shed 3 bases, with 13 bases lying between them. Germline lookup yields CDR1 MNHEY and CDR2 SVGAGI. Written as DNA, the CDR3 is TGTGCCAGCACTACAGGTGACTTCTACGAGCAGTACTTC. It translates to CASTTGDFYEQYF.

V is TRBV7-9 and J is TRBJ1-2, with 10 bases lining up with TRBD1. The CDR3 contains 14 residues. J gave up 7 bases and V 1 base, and 3 bases lay outside the gene matches. CDR1 and CDR2 from the germline V gene are SEHNR and FQNEAQ (reference sequence). CDR3 nucleotides: TGTGCCAGCAGCTTAGTTGACAGGGGGCCTGGCTACACCTTC. As protein: CASSLVDRGPGYTF.

V is TRBV30 and J is TRBJ1-3; TRBD1 is a possible D gene (5 bases). This CDR3 comprises 15 residues. V lost 4 bases and J lost 3, with 16 bases in between. Germline assignment: CDR1 GTSNPN and CDR2 SVGIG (reference sequence). The CDR3 nucleotides are TGTGCCTGGACTTTTGCAGGGTTGAGTGGAAACACCATATATTTT. Its protein product is CAWTFAGLSGNTIYF.

The chain links TRBV9 to TRBJ1-1, with D perhaps matching TRBD1 (5 bases). V lost 0 bases and J lost 3, with 9 bases in between. CDR3 length: 14 amino acids. From germline, CDR1 is SGDLS and CDR2 YYNGEE. Written as DNA, the CDR3 is TGTGCCAGCAGCGTAGTTGCAGGGTACACTGAAGCTTTCTTT. Amino acids: CASSVVAGYTEAFF.

The chain uses TRBV5-6 and TRBJ2-5, with D perhaps TRBD2 (7 bases). This CDR3 contains 15 residues. CDR1 is SGHDT, CDR2 YYEEEE, per germline. V shed 2 bases and J shed 5 bases, with 16 bases lying between them. The CDR3 coding sequence is TGTGCCAGCAGCTTACAGGGAGGGGTGACGGAGACCCAGTACTTC. Amino acids: CASSLQGGVTETQYF.

The CDR3: CASSSTGTSLEQYF. DNA of the CDR3: TGTGCCAGCAGCTCCACCGGGACTAGTCTTGAGCAGTACTTC. The rearrangement joins TRBV9 to TRBJ2-7, with 8 bases fitting TRBD2. V lost 4 bases to trimming and J lost 7 bases; unmatched junction nucleotides: 10. The CDR3 loop spans 14 amino acids. CDR1 and CDR2 (germline): SGDLS, YYNGEE.

This clone was counted once. The gene calls are TRBV5-1 and TRBJ1-3, with 7 bases fitting TRBD1. The CDR3 has 16 amino acids. V dropped 2 bases and J dropped 4; count of bases not matched to a gene: 9. The germline V gene has CDR1 SGHRS and CDR2 YFSETQ. DNA for the CDR3: TGCGCCAGCAGCTTTTTACCCGGGACAGAGGGAAACACCATATATTTT. Its protein is CASSFLPGTEGNTIYF. Full variable domain (rest looked up from reference TRBV5-1 and TRBJ1-3): KAGVTQTPRYLIKTRGQQVTLSCSPISGHRSVSWYQQTPGQGLQFLFEYFSETQRNKGNFPGRFSGRQFSNSRSEMNVSTLELGDSALYLCASSFLPGTEGNTIYFGEGSWLTVV.

V gene TRBV25-1 combines with J gene TRBJ2-3, with a tentative D call TRBD2 (6 bases). The CDR3 sequence is 15 residues long. V dropped 3 bases and J dropped 2 bases, with 12 bases sitting between them. Germline values: CDR1 MGHDK, CDR2 SYGVNS. The CDR3 region is CASSDPRDSTDTQYF. In DNA form, the CDR3 reads TGTGCCAGCAGTGACCCGCGGGACTCCACAGATACGCAGTATTTT.

The rearrangement links TRBV11-3 to TRBJ1-1; possibly TRBD1 for D (5 bases). This CDR3 has 14 amino acids. Trimming removed 5 bases from V and 2 bases from J, with 12 bases in between. Germline CDR1 is SGHNT and CDR2 is YENEEA. CDR3 residues: CASSPQGYNTEAFF. The CDR3 DNA reads TGTGCCAGCAGCCCCCAGGGATACAACACTGAAGCTTTCTTT.

V and J are TRBV7-2 and TRBJ2-1; D gene uncertain. Germline CDR1 reads SGHTA; CDR2 reads FQGNSA. The CDR3 has 15 amino acids. V shed 2 bases and J shed 1 base, with 9 bases lying between them. CDR3 protein: CASSLFSGSYNEQFF. The CDR3 DNA reads TGTGCCAGCAGCTTATTCTCTGGGTCCTACAATGAGCAGTTCTTC. Full variable domain (outside the CDR3, taken from reference TRBV7-2 and TRBJ2-1): GAGVSQSPSNKVTEKGKDVELRCDPISGHTALYWYRQSLGQGLEFLIYFQGNSAPDKSGLPSDRFSAERTGGSVSTLTIQRTQQEDSAVYLCASSLFSGSYNEQFFGPGTRLTVL.

The J gene is TRBJ1-1, the V gene TRBV19; D uncertain. Germline loops: CDR1 LNHDA, CDR2 SQIVND (reference sequence). The CDR3 extends over 14 amino acids. Trimming stripped 1 base from V and 7 bases from J, with 13 bases between. Written as DNA, the CDR3 is TGTGCCAGTAGTATAGGTCGACGAGTAGATGAAGCTTTCTTT. It encodes CASSIGRRVDEAFF. The full variable domain, in which reference TRBV19 and TRBJ1-1 provide the parts outside the CDR3, is DGGITQSPKYLFRKEGQNVTLSCEQNLNHDAMYWYRQDPGQGLRLIYYSQIVNDFQKGDIAEGYSVSREKKESFPLTVTSAQKNPTAFYLCASSIGRRVDEAFFGQGTRLTVV.

The V and J genes are TRBV7-2 and TRBJ2-7; 7 bases are shared with TRBD1. Germline CDR1 SGHTA, CDR2 FQGNSA. The CDR3 has 13 amino acids. V lost 5 bases to trimming and J lost 2 bases; unmatched junction nucleotides: 3. The CDR3, as DNA: TGTGCCAGCAGCCGGGACAGAGCCTACGAGCAGTACTTC. Translation: CASSRDRAYEQYF.

This chain links TRBV11-1 with TRBJ1-1, with D tentatively TRBD1 (5 bases). V lost 4 bases, J lost 3 bases, and 9 bases lay in between. Germline V lookup: CDR1 SGHAT, CDR2 FQDESV (reference sequence). The CDR3 covers 13 residues. CDR3 in amino acids: CASSSGGDTEAFF. The CDR3 DNA reads TGTGCCAGCAGCTCCGGAGGGGACACTGAAGCTTTCTTT.

This rearrangement joins TRBV10-3 to TRBJ2-7; TRBD1 matches at 10 bases. The CDR3 is made up of 14 amino acids. With V trimmed by 3 bases and J by 8 bases, 7 bases remained unmatched. Germline CDR1 is ENHRY and CDR2 is SYGVKD. The CDR3 DNA reads TGTGCCATCAGTGACGGGACAGGGGCTTGGAAGCAGTACTTC. Encoded protein: CAISDGTGAWKQYF.

In this sample, this clone turned up once. This chain joins TRBV7-9 and TRBJ2-5; D unclear. The J call may be mistaken, given a closer DNA end match to TRBJ2-7. CDR1 is SEHNR, CDR2 FQNEAQ, per germline (reference sequence). CDR3 length: 11 residues. The CDR3 loop is CASSTIGEQYF. Here the CDR3 DNA reads TGTGCCAGCAGCACCATTGGCGAGCAGTACTTC.